A selection of T cell receptor beta chains follows, all from one sample in a study of persistence of HIV-infected CD4 T cells. No cognate antigen is known for these TCRs. The method was immunoSEQ multiplex PCR; TCRdb's version includes in-frame clones alone and lacks a portion of them. This sample has 15,000 to 20,000 clones; about four fifths occur once, and the top ten carry about 6.8%. The sample in question was CD4+ T cells sorted from PBMCs after roughly 17-hour stimulation, obtained from a patient who received antiretroviral therapy. Receptors were obtained from an adult man with HIV who was CMV-seropositive. CDR3s include the opening cysteine and the closing phenylalanine or tryptophan. A D gene is named only where the DNA matches it firmly. A row's size may be missing; if present it is once, few, many or a size class.

D gene: .
J gene: TRBJ2-2
clone size: .
V gene: TRBV7-3
CDR3 DNA: TGTGCCAGCAGCTTAGACTCCGGGGTTCGCACCGGGGAGCTGTTTTTT
CDR3 protein: CASSLDSGVRTGELFF

D gene: TRBD1
J gene: TRBJ1-1
clone size: few
V gene: TRBV7-2
CDR3 DNA: TGTGCCAGCAGCCTTCGGACAGGGTTGAGCACTGAAGCTTTCTTT
CDR3 protein: CASSLRTGLSTEAFF

D gene: .
J gene: TRBJ2-7
clone size: once
V gene: TRBV3-1/TRBV3-2
CDR3 DNA: TGTGCCAGCAGCCAAGTCCCAGGGGTGACCTACGAGCAGTACTTC
CDR3 protein: CASSQVPGVTYEQYF

D gene: .
J gene: TRBJ2-1
clone size: .
V gene: TRBV6-5
CDR3 DNA: TGTGCCAGCAGCCAGGGCAGATTTTTAAATGAGCAGTTCTTC
CDR3 protein: CASSQGRFLNEQFF

D gene: .
J gene: TRBJ1-1
clone size: .
V gene: TRBV5-1
CDR3 DNA: TGCGCCAGCAGCCGATCGGGAACACGCATGAACACTGAAGCTTTCTTT
CDR3 protein: CASSRSGTRMNTEAFF

D gene: TRBD1
J gene: TRBJ2-7
clone size: .
V gene: TRBV28
CDR3 DNA: TGTGCCAGCAGTTCAGGACAGGGTCGCTCCTACGAGCAGTACTTC
CDR3 protein: CASSSGQGRSYEQYF

D gene: .
J gene: TRBJ1-1
clone size: .
V gene: TRBV3-1/TRBV3-2
CDR3 DNA: TGTGCCAGCAGCCAAAGGTATCCGGGGCAAACTGAAGCTTTCTTT
CDR3 protein: CASSQRYPGQTEAFF

D gene: TRBD1
J gene: TRBJ1-3
clone size: once
V gene: TRBV2
CDR3 DNA: TGTGCCAGCAGTTTAACTCGGACAGGGGCTGGAAACACCATATATTTT
CDR3 protein: CASSLTRTGAGNTIYF

D gene: TRBD1
J gene: TRBJ1-2
clone size: .
V gene: TRBV6-5
CDR3 DNA: TGTGCCAGCACCCCGGACAGGCTAATTCTCTATGGCTACACCTTC
CDR3 protein: CASTPDRLILYGYTF

D gene: .
J gene: TRBJ1-5
clone size: few
V gene: TRBV4-1
CDR3 DNA: TGCGCCAGCAGCCAACAAGTTTATAGCAATCAGCCCCAGCATTTT
CDR3 protein: CASSQQVYSNQPQHF

D gene: .
J gene: TRBJ1-1
clone size: .
V gene: TRBV5-1
CDR3 DNA: TGCGCCAGCAGCCGGAGGTGGGGGGAGGAAAACACTGAAGCTTTCTTT
CDR3 protein: CASSRRWGEENTEAFF

D gene: .
J gene: TRBJ1-1
clone size: .
V gene: TRBV7-2
CDR3 DNA: TGTGCCAGCAGCTTAGCAGCCGGGTTGGGTACTGAAGCTTTCTTT
CDR3 protein: CASSLAAGLGTEAFF

D gene: .
J gene: TRBJ1-5
clone size: few
V gene: TRBV4-1
CDR3 DNA: TGCGCCAGCAGCCTAAACATGCTTATGGGCAATCAGCCCCAGCATTTT
CDR3 protein: CASSLNMLMGNQPQHF

D gene: .
J gene: TRBJ2-5
clone size: .
V gene: TRBV7-9
CDR3 DNA: TGTGCCAGCAGCCCCCACCTAGGGCAAGAGACCCAGTACTTC
CDR3 protein: CASSPHLGQETQYF

D gene: .
J gene: TRBJ2-6
clone size: .
V gene: TRBV5-1
CDR3 DNA: TGCGCCAGCAGCTTCCCGAGCTCTGGGGCCAACGTCCTGACTTTC
CDR3 protein: CASSFPSSGANVLTF

D gene: TRBD1
J gene: TRBJ1-1
clone size: .
V gene: TRBV5-4
CDR3 DNA: TGTGCCAGCAGCCTCAACAGGGGGCTCGGCACTGAAGCTTTCTTT
CDR3 protein: CASSLNRGLGTEAFF

D gene: .
J gene: TRBJ1-2
clone size: .
V gene: TRBV6-5
CDR3 DNA: TGTGCCAGCAGTTACCTGGCGGGGGGGGATGGCTACACCTTC
CDR3 protein: CASSYLAGGDGYTF

D gene: .
J gene: TRBJ2-7
clone size: .
V gene: TRBV18
CDR3 DNA: TGTGCCAGCTCACCACCCTTGTCCTCGGGGAACGAGCAGTACTTC
CDR3 protein: CASSPPLSSGNEQYF

D gene: .
J gene: TRBJ1-5
clone size: once
V gene: TRBV12-3/TRBV12-4
CDR3 DNA: TGTGCCAGCAGTTCAGGGGATCAGCCCCAGCATTTT
CDR3 protein: CASSSGDQPQHF

D gene: .
J gene: TRBJ1-1
clone size: .
V gene: TRBV18
CDR3 DNA: TGTGCCAGCTCACCTAGCCAGGGTAAAACTGAAGCTTTCTTT
CDR3 protein: CASSPSQGKTEAFF

D gene: TRBD2
J gene: TRBJ2-1
clone size: .
V gene: TRBV10-3
CDR3 DNA: TGTGCCATCAGCCTTAGCGGGGTTCGGGATGAGCAGTTCTTC
CDR3 protein: CAISLSGVRDEQFF

D gene: TRBD2
J gene: TRBJ2-2
clone size: .
V gene: TRBV19
CDR3 DNA: TGTGCCAGTAGTACCCCGGGACTAGTGAACACCGGGGAGCTGTTTTTT
CDR3 protein: CASSTPGLVNTGELFF

D gene: .
J gene: TRBJ2-1
clone size: .
V gene: TRBV7-2
CDR3 DNA: TGTGCCAGCAGCTTAGACCCTCAGGGCTCCTACAATGAGCAGTTCTTC
CDR3 protein: CASSLDPQGSYNEQFF

D gene: .
J gene: TRBJ1-5
clone size: few
V gene: TRBV6-6
CDR3 DNA: TGTGCCAGCAGTCGGGGTGGAGGGGCTAATAGCAATCAGCCCCAGCATTTT
CDR3 protein: CASSRGGGANSNQPQHF

D gene: TRBD1
J gene: TRBJ1-5
clone size: .
V gene: TRBV27
CDR3 DNA: TGTGCCAGCAGTTCTAAGACAGGGGTCGTCAATCAGCCCCAGCATTTT
CDR3 protein: CASSSKTGVVNQPQHF

D gene: .
J gene: TRBJ1-5
clone size: .
V gene: TRBV6-5
CDR3 DNA: TGTGCCAGCAGCATAGGGACCGAGAAATCACAACCCCAGCATTTT
CDR3 protein: CASSIGTEKSQPQHF

D gene: TRBD1
J gene: TRBJ2-2
clone size: .
V gene: TRBV7-3
CDR3 DNA: TGTGCCAGCAGCCCTTGGACCGGACAGGGGGCGGGGGAGCTGTTTTTT
CDR3 protein: CASSPWTGQGAGELFF

D gene: TRBD1
J gene: TRBJ1-5
clone size: .
V gene: TRBV20-1
CDR3 DNA: TGCAGTGCTAGTCAGATGGGACAGGCCGCAAATCAGCCCCAGCATTTT
CDR3 protein: CSASQMGQAANQPQHF

D gene: TRBD2
J gene: TRBJ2-7
clone size: .
V gene: TRBV5-1
CDR3 DNA: TGCGCCAGCAGCTTGGCCCTATCGGGGGGCGAGCAGTACTTC
CDR3 protein: CASSLALSGGEQYF

D gene: .
J gene: TRBJ2-1
clone size: .
V gene: TRBV7-2
CDR3 DNA: TGTGCCAGCAGCTTGGGCCCCGGGGATGAGCAGTTCTTC
CDR3 protein: CASSLGPGDEQFF

D gene: .
J gene: TRBJ1-2
clone size: .
V gene: TRBV7-9
CDR3 DNA: TGTGCCAGCAGCCCTTTAGGTGGACAGCGTTATGGCTACACCTTC
CDR3 protein: CASSPLGGQRYGYTF

D gene: .
J gene: TRBJ1-1
clone size: .
V gene: TRBV6-1
CDR3 DNA: TGTGCCAGCAGTGAAGTGGGCAGAGAAGCTTTCTTT
CDR3 protein: CASSEVGREAFF

D gene: TRBD1
J gene: TRBJ1-6
clone size: few
V gene: TRBV3-1/TRBV3-2
CDR3 DNA: TGTGCCAGCAGCCAAGGACAGGGCAGGTCACCCCTCCACTTT
CDR3 protein: CASSQGQGRSPLHF

D gene: TRBD1
J gene: TRBJ2-7
clone size: .
V gene: TRBV9
CDR3 DNA: TGTGCCAGCAGCCCGACAGGGTATGCCTACGAGCAGTACTTC
CDR3 protein: CASSPTGYAYEQYF

D gene: TRBD2
J gene: TRBJ2-1
clone size: .
V gene: TRBV5-1
CDR3 DNA: TGCGCCAGCAGCCCGGGAGGGGGTGTCAATGAGCAGTTCTTC
CDR3 protein: CASSPGGGVNEQFF

D gene: .
J gene: TRBJ1-1
clone size: .
V gene: TRBV5-1
CDR3 DNA: TGCGCCAGCAGCTTGAATGTCCAGGGTGCTGAAGCTTTCTTT
CDR3 protein: CASSLNVQGAEAFF

D gene: .
J gene: TRBJ1-4
clone size: .
V gene: TRBV30
CDR3 DNA: TGTGCCTGGAGTGTACAAGGGGCAACTAATGAAAAACTGTTTTTT
CDR3 protein: CAWSVQGATNEKLFF

D gene: .
J gene: TRBJ2-7
clone size: .
V gene: TRBV7-2
CDR3 DNA: TGTGCCAGCAGCAGAGGCTGGGATCCATACGAGCAGTACTTC
CDR3 protein: CASSRGWDPYEQYF

D gene: .
J gene: TRBJ1-2
clone size: .
V gene: TRBV3-1/TRBV3-2
CDR3 DNA: TGTGCCAGCAGCCCCCCTCTAGGCGACTCCTTAACGGGAAACTATGGCTACACCTTC
CDR3 protein: CASSPPLGDSLTGNYGYTF

D gene: .
J gene: TRBJ2-1
clone size: .
V gene: TRBV9
CDR3 DNA: TGCGCCCGCCGCGTCGGGGGGCGGGCCGGGGGATACAATGAGCAGTTCTTC
CDR3 protein: CARRVGGRAGGYNEQFF

D gene: TRBD1
J gene: TRBJ2-6
clone size: .
V gene: TRBV9
CDR3 DNA: TGTGCCAGCAGCGTAGATCTGGGACAGGGGGATGGGGCCAACGTCCTGACTTTC
CDR3 protein: CASSVDLGQGDGANVLTF

D gene: .
J gene: TRBJ1-3
clone size: .
V gene: TRBV19
CDR3 DNA: TGTGCCAGCGGGGGATCGGCTGGAAACACCATATATTTT
CDR3 protein: CASGGSAGNTIYF

D gene: .
J gene: TRBJ2-6
clone size: once
V gene: TRBV27
CDR3 DNA: TGTGCCAGCAGTTTAATAAGCTTTAGTGGAGGGGCCAACGTCCTGACTTTC
CDR3 protein: CASSLISFSGGANVLTF

D gene: .
J gene: TRBJ1-6
clone size: .
V gene: TRBV28
CDR3 DNA: TGTGCCAGCAGCCAACAAGTCTATTCACCCCTCCACTTT
CDR3 protein: CASSQQVYSPLHF

D gene: TRBD1
J gene: TRBJ2-3
clone size: .
V gene: TRBV10-1
CDR3 DNA: TGCGCCAGCAGTGACAAGACCGGGACAGGGGGACCAGATACGCAGTATTTT
CDR3 protein: CASSDKTGTGGPDTQYF

D gene: .
J gene: TRBJ1-1
clone size: few
V gene: TRBV4-1
CDR3 DNA: TGCGCCAGCAGCCAAGTGGGCAGGGATACTGAAGCTTTCTTT
CDR3 protein: CASSQVGRDTEAFF

D gene: .
J gene: TRBJ1-1
clone size: .
V gene: TRBV27
CDR3 DNA: TGTGCCAGCAGTTCCCTACAGGTAGCTAGACAATCGAACACTGAAGCTTTCTTT
CDR3 protein: CASSSLQVARQSNTEAFF

D gene: .
J gene: TRBJ2-7
clone size: .
V gene: TRBV7-9
CDR3 DNA: TGTGCCAGCAGCCAAGAACCGGGACTCCAACCCTACGAGCAGTACTTC
CDR3 protein: CASSQEPGLQPYEQYF

D gene: .
J gene: TRBJ2-1
clone size: .
V gene: TRBV5-1
CDR3 DNA: TGCGCCAGCAGCTCCCAAGGGGATAATGAGCAGTTCTTC
CDR3 protein: CASSSQGDNEQFF

D gene: .
J gene: TRBJ2-1
clone size: few
V gene: TRBV28
CDR3 DNA: TGTGCCAGCAGTTTAGGGGGGCGAAGGAATGAGCAGTTCTTC
CDR3 protein: CASSLGGRRNEQFF

D gene: .
J gene: TRBJ2-2
clone size: few
V gene: TRBV18
CDR3 DNA: TGTGCCAGCTCAGGAAAGGGTTTGGACACCGGGGAGCTGTTTTTT
CDR3 protein: CASSGKGLDTGELFF

D gene: TRBD1
J gene: TRBJ2-7
clone size: .
V gene: TRBV29-1
CDR3 DNA: TGCAGCGCTGGAACCGGGACAGGGGGCGAGCAGTACTTC
CDR3 protein: CSAGTGTGGEQYF

D gene: .
J gene: TRBJ2-3
clone size: .
V gene: TRBV28
CDR3 DNA: TGTGCCAGCAGTCTCCGGGCTCTCTCAGATACGCAGTATTTT
CDR3 protein: CASSLRALSDTQYF

D gene: TRBD1
J gene: TRBJ1-2
clone size: .
V gene: TRBV6-5
CDR3 DNA: TGTGCCAGCAGTTTCAAGGGGCAGGGGGCGAGCTATGGCTACACCTTC
CDR3 protein: CASSFKGQGASYGYTF

D gene: TRBD1
J gene: TRBJ1-5
clone size: .
V gene: TRBV7-9
CDR3 DNA: TGTGCCAGCACCTCAGACAGGGCGAGTAATCAGCCCCAGCATTTT
CDR3 protein: CASTSDRASNQPQHF

D gene: .
J gene: TRBJ2-2
clone size: .
V gene: TRBV2
CDR3 DNA: TGTGCCAGCTCTCTCAGGGGGGACACCGGGGAGCTGTTTTTT
CDR3 protein: CASSLRGDTGELFF

D gene: TRBD1
J gene: TRBJ2-7
clone size: .
V gene: TRBV20-1
CDR3 DNA: TGCAGTGCTAGTACCCCCAGGGGGCAGTACGAGCAGTACTTC
CDR3 protein: CSASTPRGQYEQYF

D gene: .
J gene: TRBJ1-5
clone size: .
V gene: TRBV7-9
CDR3 DNA: TGTGCCAGCAGCTCCCAAAACCAGAGGGGAGCTTATAGCAATCAGCCCCAGCATTTT
CDR3 protein: CASSSQNQRGAYSNQPQHF

D gene: .
J gene: TRBJ1-1
clone size: .
V gene: TRBV7-9
CDR3 DNA: TGTGCCAGCAGCTCCCAGGGTAACACTGAAGCTTTCTTT
CDR3 protein: CASSSQGNTEAFF

D gene: .
J gene: TRBJ1-1
clone size: .
V gene: TRBV9
CDR3 DNA: TGTGCCAGCAGCGTAGGTATCGAGAACACTGAAGCTTTCTTT
CDR3 protein: CASSVGIENTEAFF